The entry that follows covers one T cell receptor (beta chain) sequence. The data originate from a study of shared clonotypes between healthy human individuals. In the study overall: Sampling drew on donors who were a couple of women and a few men aged 18 to 49. The study used three CD4 naive, three CD4 memory, two CD8 naive and one CD8 memory plate per donor.

This CDR3 contains 14 residues. The germline V and J ends were trimmed by 2 bases and 7 bases, with 14 bases remaining between them. Looked up from germline, CDR1 is SEHNR and CDR2 is FQNEAQ (reference sequence). The study ran the assay at deep level. Using immunoSEQ multiplex PCR, the repertoire was profiled, and TCRdb retains in-frame clones only, with some absent. The sample records some 2,500,000 clones, 80% to 95% being singletons. This clonotype was sampled from a man aged 18 to 30 in good health. Some clones in this sample may be carry-over from other donors' samples. The specimen was naive CD4+ T cells from PBMCs. Subset given: CD45RA+ positively selected. The rearrangement joins TRBV7-9 to TRBJ1-2; D perhaps matches TRBD1 (6 bases). CDR3 residues: CASSLFQGSGGYTF. DNA of the CDR3: TGTGCCAGCAGCTTATTTCAGGGGTCGGGTGGCTACACCTTC.